This entry concerns a single T cell receptor (beta chain). Its target is unknown. Data came from immunoSEQ multiplex PCR; TCRdb stores just in-frame clones and leaves some out. The sample shows 120,000 to 150,000 clones, roughly nine tenths of them seen only once. The sample comes from a study of cytomegalovirus exposure and HLA in healthy donors. Study results and limitations: That first-cohort TCR clusters tended to co-occur in the 90 to 150 validation repertoires was found in a later analysis. Using the classifier, cytomegalovirus status was reportedly diagnosed with high specificity and sensitivity. The authors confirmed in vitro that three CMV-associated chains were specific for CMV antigens.

The CDR3 runs 14 residues. The V segment lost 5 bases and the J segment 3 bases; nucleotides outside the gene matches: 4. The germline V gene has CDR1 MDHEN and CDR2 SYDVKM. This TCR was sampled from a man between 18 and 29 years old in good health and CMV-seronegative. The J gene is TRBJ1-2, the V gene TRBV28, with 9 bases fitting TRBD1. Sequenced material: PBMCs. CDR3 sequence (DNA): TGTGCCAGCAGTAACGACAGGGGGTACTATGGCTACACCTTC. Its protein is CASSNDRGYYGYTF.